The 32 T cell receptor beta chains in this list originate from one sample, sequenced in a study of quantifying T cell responses using KT2 cells. Background on the study: cDNA was made from DNase-treated RNA using alpha and beta constant primers.

A single-stranded UMI oligo with SP2 sequence was ligated to cDNA 3' ends. An equimolar mix of RC1.1 and RC1.2 primed the beta chain across TRBC1 and TRBC2. Via MiXCR, TCRdb re-called the UMI-ligation and nested PCR reads, giving one row per CDR3 protein. The sample records around 35,000 distinct CDR3 sequences, 10% being singletons. The sequencing input was PBMCs spiked with cells of the T cell clone KT2. These receptors were obtained from a human donor.

This clonotype was recorded a few times. The chain combines TRBV27 with TRBJ2-3; the D gene could be TRBD1 or TRBD2 (5 bases each). The germline V and J ends were trimmed by 6 bases and 8 bases, with 18 bases remaining between them. The CDR3 spans 14 residues. Germline CDR1 MNHEY, CDR2 SMNVEV (reference sequence). CDR3 DNA sequence: TGTGCCAGCAGACCAACAGGACGGGGCGGTACGCAGTATTTT. As protein: CASRPTGRGGTQYF.

V usage is TRBV6-2 or TRBV6-3 and J usage is TRBJ1-5; tentative D call: TRBD1 (6 bases). From germline, CDR1 is MNHEY and CDR2 SVGEGT. Trimming left V 5 bases short and J 9 bases short, with 23 bases between. The CDR3 extends over 16 amino acids. DNA of the CDR3: TGTGCCAGCAGTAGAAAACAGGGCCGGTCCTTCAGGCCCCAGCATTTT. Protein product: CASSRKQGRSFRPQHF.

This clonotype was detected a few times. The chain recombines TRBV3-1 with TRBJ2-3; D gene unclear. The ends were cut back, 1 base at V and 2 bases at J, with 16 bases in the middle. The CDR3 contains 17 residues. The germline gives CDR1 LGHDT, CDR2 YNNKEL (reference sequence). The chain's CDR3 is CASSQVSWYSNTDTQYF. The CDR3 DNA sequence: TGTGCCAGCAGCCAAGTCAGCTGGTATTCCAACACAGATACGCAGTATTTT.

The J gene is TRBJ2-7, the V gene TRBV4-2; D is undetermined. The ends were cut back, 0 bases at V and 6 bases at J, with 9 bases in the middle. This CDR3 comprises 13 residues. CDR1 is LGHNA and CDR2 is YNFKEQ in the germline V gene. In DNA form, the CDR3 reads TGTGCCAGCAGCCAAGATCCGGGTACCGAGCAGTACTTC. Amino acids: CASSQDPGTEQYF.

This clonotype was recorded many times. J is TRBJ1-2 and V is TRBV12-3 or TRBV12-4; 7 bases match TRBD1. This CDR3 is 13 amino acids long. With V trimmed by 6 bases and J by 5 bases, 6 bases remained unmatched. The CDR3 reads CASRLGTAYGYTF. The CDR3, as DNA: TGTGCCAGCAGGCTCGGGACAGCTTATGGCTACACCTTC.

This clonotype showed up many times. The chain carries TRBV7-9 and TRBJ2-1; 7 nucleotides match TRBD1. The length of the CDR3 is 16 residues. In germline, CDR1 is SEHNR, CDR2 FQNEAQ (reference sequence). V dropped 6 bases and J dropped 6; count of bases not matched to a gene: 14. The CDR3 here is CASSHIGQEDFNEQFF. CDR3 in DNA: TGTGCCAGCAGTCACATCGGACAGGAGGATTTCAATGAGCAGTTCTTC.

The chain links TRBV7-9 to TRBJ2-1; TRBD2 matches at 10 bases. The V and J ends lost 5 bases and 9 bases, in that order; junction bases with no gene match: 10. Germline V lookup: CDR1 SEHNR, CDR2 FQNEAQ (reference sequence). The CDR3 runs 15 residues. CDR3 DNA sequence: TGTGCCAGCAGCCGCGCGAGCGGGGGGGCACGTGAGCAGTTCTTC. Amino acids: CASSRASGGAREQFF.

This clonotype was observed many times. The chain recombines TRBV27 with TRBJ1-4, with no clear D. V gave up 6 bases and J gave up 0 bases, with 14 bases separating them. The germline V gene encodes CDR1 MNHEY and CDR2 SMNVEV (reference sequence). This CDR3 contains 16 residues. For the CDR3, the DNA is TGTGCCAGCAGATACAACGGACTTGCAACTAATGAAAAACTGTTTTTT. It codes for CASRYNGLATNEKLFF. The full variable domain, in which reference TRBV27 and TRBJ1-4 provide the parts outside the CDR3, is EAQVTQNPRYLITVTGKKLTVTCSQNMNHEYMSWYRQDPGLGLRQIYYSMNVEVTDKGDVPEGYKVSRKEKRNFPLILESPSPNQTSLYFCASRYNGLATNEKLFFGSGTQLSVL.

This clonotype turned up a few times. This chain joins TRBV9 and TRBJ1-2; tentative D call: TRBD1 (6 bases). The V end was cut by 4 bases, the J end by 5 bases, with 24 bases between. The CDR3 is made up of 17 amino acids. Germline loops: CDR1 SGDLS, CDR2 YYNGEE. Here the CDR3 reads CASSPPLTGSGYYGYTF. The CDR3 bases are TGTGCCAGCAGCCCACCACTCACAGGGAGCGGGTATTATGGCTACACCTTC.

This clonotype was observed at least ten times. The J gene is TRBJ2-3, the V gene TRBV29-1; D gene unclear. Germline V CDR1 and CDR2: SQVTM, ANQGSEA. V was pared by 6 bases and J by 2 bases, with 3 bases between. The CDR3 has 10 residues. The CDR3 DNA reads TGCAGCGTACTCACAGATACGCAGTATTTT. Translation gives CSVLTDTQYF.

This clonotype came up many times. The chain couples TRBV10-3 to TRBJ1-6; D is unresolved. The CDR3 totals 13 residues. Germline CDR1 and CDR2: ENHRY and SYGVKD. V lost 8 bases and J lost 5, with 10 bases in between. The CDR3 DNA is TGTGCCATCGCGAAGGGTGATAATTCACCCCTCCACTTT. Translation gives CAIAKGDNSPLHF.

The sample holds many counts of this clonotype. The chain carries TRBV4-3 and TRBJ2-7; D unresolved. CDR3 length: 14 residues. Germline assignment: CDR1 LGHNA and CDR2 YSLEER. V lost 0 bases, J lost 6 bases, and 12 bases lay in between. DNA of the CDR3: TGCGCCAGCAGCCAAGAAATGTACGTAGCCGAGCAGTACTTC. Amino acids: CASSQEMYVAEQYF.

In its sample, this clonotype was seen a few times. V gene TRBV30 combines with J gene TRBJ2-2; 8 bases line up with TRBD2. Trimming cost V 3 bases and J 3 bases; bases outside gene matches: 6. CDR1 is GTSNPN, CDR2 SVGIG, per germline (reference sequence). The CDR3 has 15 residues. In nucleotides, the CDR3 is TGTGCCTGGAGAGACGGTAGCGGGGACACCGGGGAGCTGTTTTTT. Its translation: CAWRDGSGDTGELFF.

The rearrangement links TRBV4-3 to TRBJ2-1; 11 bases map to TRBD2. V was clipped by 0 bases and J by 6 bases; unmatched bases: 10. The germline gives CDR1 LGHNA, CDR2 YSLEER. The CDR3 runs to 18 residues. The CDR3 DNA sequence: TGCGCCAGCAGCCAAGATTGGGTAGCGGGAGGGCCCTCCAATGAGCAGTTCTTC. As protein: CASSQDWVAGGPSNEQFF.

This clonotype has a handful of counts. This chain connects TRBV6-1 to TRBJ1-5; D remains ambiguous. Germline values: CDR1 MNHNS, CDR2 SASEGT. The CDR3 sequence is 15 residues long. V was clipped by 7 bases and J by 0 bases, with 13 bases between them. The CDR3 DNA reads as TGTGCCAGCAAATCCCGGGCCGATAGCAATCAGCCCCAGCATTTT. It specifies CASKSRADSNQPQHF.

This clonotype was observed a few times. The V call is TRBV12-3 or TRBV12-4, the J call TRBJ1-5; D gene unclear. Trimming stripped 7 bases from V and 0 bases from J, with 13 bases between. This CDR3 comprises 15 residues. The CDR3 bases are TGTGCCAGCACCTGGGGATCCTTTAGCAATCAGCCCCAGCATTTT. This translates into CASTWGSFSNQPQHF.

This clonotype was observed a handful of times. This chain connects TRBV6-5 to TRBJ2-3; no definite D call. The CDR3 is 14 residues long. Between the trimmed V and J ends, which lost 6 bases and 1 base, there was a span of 11 bases. Germline V CDR1 and CDR2: MNHEY, SVGAGI. CDR3 region: CASRIMVGTDTQYF. DNA of the CDR3: TGTGCCAGCAGAATTATGGTCGGCACAGATACGCAGTATTTT.

The CDR3, as DNA: TGTGCCAGCAGTTACGAAAGGACAGGGGCTTACAATCAGCCCCAGCATTTT. Protein: CASSYERTGAYNQPQHF. This chain joins TRBV6-2 or TRBV6-3 and TRBJ1-5; 9 bases are shared with TRBD1. From germline, CDR1 is MNHEY and CDR2 SVGEGT. The J segment lost 3 bases and the V segment lost 2 bases, leaving 8 bases of the junction unmatched. The CDR3 consists of 17 residues.

This clonotype was picked up many times. This sequence joins TRBV4-1 and TRBJ1-5; D gene uncertain. The CDR3 sequence is 16 residues long. Per the germline V gene, CDR1 is MGHRA and CDR2 is YSYEKL. The germline V and J ends were trimmed by 3 bases and 0 bases, with 12 bases remaining between them. CDR3 loop: CASSHHPDTSNQPQHF. DNA of the CDR3: TGCGCCAGCAGCCACCACCCAGACACTAGCAATCAGCCCCAGCATTTT.

This sequence joins TRBV6-4 and TRBJ2-3, with no clear D. The V gene's germline CDR1 is MRHNA and CDR2 SNTAGT. V lost 3 bases to trimming and J lost 2 bases, with 9 bases between them. This CDR3 is 14 amino acids long. The CDR3 DNA is TGTGCCAGCAGTGAAGCAGGAGACACAGATACGCAGTATTTT. Its translation is CASSEAGDTDTQYF.

V gene TRBV20-1 combines with J gene TRBJ2-3, with 12 bases identical to TRBD2. Germline V gene lookup returns CDR1 DFQATT and CDR2 SNEGSKA (reference sequence). CDR3 size: 15 residues. The CDR3 DNA is TGCAGGCTACAGCTAGCGGGGGGGAACACAGATACGCAGTATTTT. Protein product: CRLQLAGGNTDTQYF.

This clonotype was picked up a small number of times. The chain uses TRBV12-3 or TRBV12-4 and TRBJ2-3; 9 nucleotides match TRBD1. V trimming: 5 bases; J trimming: 7 bases; junction bases outside the gene matches: 7. This CDR3 has 14 residues. The CDR3 reads CASSPWTGEHTQYF. The CDR3 region has the DNA TGTGCCAGCAGTCCATGGACAGGGGAGCATACGCAGTATTTT.

This clonotype was observed at least ten times. The gene calls are TRBV12-3 or TRBV12-4 and TRBJ2-7, with a possible D match to TRBD2 (5 bases). This CDR3 is built from 14 residues. Between the trimmed V and J ends, which lost 3 bases and 7 bases, there was a span of 16 bases. In nucleotides, the CDR3 is TGTGCCAGCAGTTTCATAGCAAGGGAGCCGGAGCAGTACTTC. Translated, it gives CASSFIAREPEQYF.

This clonotype was seen a handful of times. This chain connects TRBV12-3 or TRBV12-4 to TRBJ2-7; 7 nucleotides agree with TRBD2. The CDR3 consists of 13 residues. Trimming took 7 bases from V and 4 from J; bases not matched to a gene: 7. CDR3 protein: CASTQRGEYEQYF. The DNA for the CDR3 is TGTGCCAGCACTCAACGGGGGGAGTACGAGCAGTACTTC.

The V gene is TRBV30, the J gene TRBJ2-7; D perhaps matches TRBD2 (6 bases). CDR1 GTSNPN and CDR2 SVGIG come from the germline V gene (reference sequence). CDR3 size: 12 residues. The V and J ends lost 8 bases and 4 bases respectively, with 15 bases between them. For the CDR3, the DNA is TGTGCCGGCCGCGGGGCTGTTTACGAGCAGTACTTC. This codes for CAGRGAVYEQYF.

This clonotype was recorded many times. V and J are TRBV7-3 and TRBJ2-6, with D perhaps TRBD1 (6 bases). The CDR3 runs to 15 residues. Germline V gene sequence: CDR1 SGHTA, CDR2 FQGTGA. The V gene lost 3 bases and the J gene lost 3 bases, with 9 bases spanning the gap. The CDR3 spells CASSFTGSGANVLTF. In DNA form, the CDR3 reads TGTGCCAGCAGCTTTACAGGGAGTGGGGCCAACGTCCTGACTTTC.

This clonotype was counted ten times or more. The rearrangement links TRBV4-3 to TRBJ2-3; D uncertain. The CDR3 contains 14 residues. Germline V gene lookup returns CDR1 LGHNA and CDR2 YSLEER. V lost 0 bases and J lost 1, with 5 bases in between. The CDR3 sequence: CASSQDTGTDTQYF. DNA of the CDR3: TGCGCCAGCAGCCAAGATACCGGCACAGATACGCAGTATTTT.

This clonotype was seen more than once but under ten times. The J gene is TRBJ1-1, the V gene TRBV29-1; no definite D call. Germline V gene lookup returns CDR1 SQVTM and CDR2 ANQGSEA. CDR3 length: 11 amino acids. Trimming took off 6 bases at V and 7 bases at J, with 12 bases between the two ends. The CDR3 spells CSVSHPVEAFF. DNA for the CDR3: TGCAGCGTCTCACACCCTGTTGAAGCTTTCTTT.

This clonotype has a handful of counts. The chain has TRBV7-2 and TRBJ2-7, with TRBD1 identical over 9 bases. V lost 4 bases and J lost 5; bases outside the gene matches: 3. The CDR3 totals 13 residues. From germline, CDR1 is SGHTA and CDR2 FQGNSA. The DNA of the CDR3 is TGTGCCAGCAGCTCCAGGACAGGGGACGAGCAGTACTTC. This translates into CASSSRTGDEQYF.

This clonotype is a singleton in its sample. The chain joins TRBV20-1 to TRBJ1-6, with TRBD1 identical over 9 bases. The CDR3 length is 14 residues. Trimming at V came to 6 bases and at J to 9 bases, leaving 9 bases not matched to a gene. CDR1 is DFQATT and CDR2 is SNEGSKA in the germline V gene (reference sequence). The CDR3 DNA follows: TGCAGTGCCAAATCACAGGGGGCAGGTTCACCCCTCCACTTT. It is translated as CSAKSQGAGSPLHF.

In its sample, this clonotype ranks as medium-sized. The chain carries TRBV3-1 and TRBJ2-7, with TRBD1 as a possible D gene (6 bases). V was trimmed by 0 bases and J by 2 bases, leaving 20 bases between them. Per the germline V gene, CDR1 is LGHDT and CDR2 is YNNKEL (reference sequence). This CDR3 is built from 18 residues. CDR3 region: CASSQDHLLQGAPYEQYF. CDR3 nucleotides: TGTGCCAGCAGCCAAGATCACCTCTTACAGGGAGCGCCCTACGAGCAGTACTTC.

This clonotype was counted a few times. The chain joins TRBV10-3 to TRBJ1-5; tentative D call: TRBD1 (5 bases). The germline V and J ends were trimmed by 3 bases and 6 bases, with 9 bases remaining between them. CDR1 and CDR2 from the germline V gene are ENHRY and SYGVKD. The length of the CDR3 is 13 residues. CDR3 coding DNA: TGTGCCATCAGTGATGGGACGGGTCAGCCCCAGCATTTT. Translated, it gives CAISDGTGQPQHF.